This T cell receptor (beta chain) appears in the sequencing data of a study of T cells in narcolepsy. The V end lost 6 bases, the J end lost 2 bases, and 16 bases lay between the germline ends. CDR3 size: 15 residues. The V gene's germline CDR1 is SGHRS and CDR2 YFSETQ. The assay was immunoSEQ multiplex PCR, and TCRdb's table has in-frame clones only and misses some. Altogether fewer than 40,000 clones are present, approximately 90% being singletons, with the ten largest covering more than 0.8%. Note on this clone: Its antigen is not known.

Overall study results and limits: HCRT-specific and TRIB2-specific autoreactive clonotypes appeared among same-patient CSF and blood CD4+ clonotypes.

The rearrangement uses TRBV5-1 and TRBJ2-3, with D possibly being TRBD1 or TRBD2 (5 bases each). This receptor was taken from a human donor with narcolepsy. The sample consisted of CD45RA- memory CD4+ T cells from PBMCs. CDR3 amino acids: CASTELGVNTDTQYF. Written as DNA, the CDR3 is TGCGCCAGCACGGAGTTGGGGGTCAACACAGATACGCAGTATTTT. Based on the CDR3 plus reference TRBV5-1 and TRBJ2-3, the full variable domain is KAGVTQTPRYLIKTRGQQVTLSCSPISGHRSVSWYQQTPGQGLQFLFEYFSETQRNKGNFPGRFSGRQFSNSRSEMNVSTLELGDSALYLCASTELGVNTDTQYFGPGTRLTVL.